The 15 T cell receptor beta chains reported below all come from one sample, sequenced in a study of blood T cell repertoires in COVID-19. The protocol was immunoSEQ multiplex PCR, while the TCRdb copy is restricted to in-frame clones and leaves out a portion. The data show 45,000 to 65,000 clones, with about 80% seen just once and 3.5% held by the top ten. Sequencing was performed on peripheral blood. The receptors stem from a man aged 55-75 years with acute or convalescent COVID-19.

A few counts support this clone. The chain recombines TRBV4-1 with TRBJ1-4, with D possibly being TRBD1 (5 bases). Germline V gives CDR1 MGHRA, CDR2 YSYEKL. The V gene lost 0 bases and the J gene lost 7 bases, with 12 bases spanning the gap. CDR3 length: 15 amino acids. The CDR3, as DNA: TGCGCCAGCAGCCAAGAAAAAACAGGATCTGAAAAACTGTTTTTT. Protein sequence: CASSQEKTGSEKLFF.

In this sample, this clone turned up a few times. The rearrangement uses TRBV6-5 and TRBJ2-7, with 9 bases lining up with TRBD2. CDR3 length: 15 residues. Germline lookup yields CDR1 MNHEY and CDR2 SVGAGI. V shed 6 bases and J 2 bases; nucleotides not matched to a gene: 8. DNA of the CDR3: TGTGCCAGCAGAGCCTCTCGGACTAGCGCCTACGAGCAGTACTTC. Amino acids: CASRASRTSAYEQYF.

The V gene is TRBV29-1, the J gene TRBJ1-5, with D perhaps TRBD1 (6 bases). The CDR3 covers 13 residues. Germline V gene lookup returns CDR1 SQVTM and CDR2 ANQGSEA. With 3 bases removed from V and 4 bases from J, the gap between germline ends came to 10 bases. The chain's CDR3 is CSVEAGENQPQHF. CDR3 DNA sequence: TGCAGCGTTGAGGCAGGGGAGAATCAGCCCCAGCATTTT.

The genes are TRBV20-1 and TRBJ2-5; 7 bases are shared with TRBD1. This CDR3 region has 13 residues. Germline CDR1 and CDR2: DFQATT and SNEGSKA (reference sequence). With V trimmed by 3 bases and J by 1 base, 2 bases remained unmatched. The CDR3 region is CSASSGGQETQYF. The CDR3, as DNA: TGCAGTGCTAGTTCAGGGGGCCAAGAGACCCAGTACTTC.

This chain joins TRBV24-1 and TRBJ2-2, with D tentatively TRBD1 (6 bases). CDR3 length: 16 residues. The V gene's germline CDR1 is KGHDR and CDR2 SFDVKD. V lost 3 bases and J lost 4, with 14 bases in between. This CDR3 is CATSDHWTASTGELFF. CDR3 sequence (DNA): TGTGCCACCAGTGATCACTGGACAGCCAGCACCGGGGAGCTGTTTTTT.

The chain combines TRBV7-3 with TRBJ2-3; D is perhaps TRBD1 (6 bases). The CDR3 runs to 14 residues. V was trimmed by 5 bases and J by 6 bases, leaving 15 bases between them. Per the germline V gene, CDR1 is SGHTA and CDR2 is FQGTGA. The CDR3 reads CASSRDRLQDTQYF. The CDR3 DNA follows: TGTGCCAGCAGCCGTGACAGGTTGCAGGATACGCAGTATTTT.

The V and J genes are TRBV21-1 and TRBJ1-1. TRBV21-1 is listed as a pseudogene. The CDR3 sequence is 11 residues long. This CDR3 is CASRGGTEAFF. The DNA for the CDR3 is TGTGCCAGCAGGGGGGGGACTGAAGCTTTCTTT.

The chain has TRBV6-6 and TRBJ1-1; D remains unclear. Per germline, CDR1 MNHNY and CDR2 SVGAGI (reference sequence). The CDR3 runs 12 residues. V was clipped by 5 bases and J by 2 bases, with 6 bases between them. DNA of the CDR3: TGTGCCAGCAGTGGCACAAACACTGAAGCTTTCTTT. The encoded protein is CASSGTNTEAFF.

CDR3 in DNA: TGTGCCAGCAGTGTAAACCCCGGGGTGGAGACCCAGTACTTC. Protein sequence: CASSVNPGVETQYF. The chain is built from TRBV11-2 and TRBJ2-5; tentative D call: TRBD2 (5 bases). V lost 6 bases and J lost 5, with 16 bases in between. The length of the CDR3 is 14 residues. Germline lookup yields CDR1 SGHAT and CDR2 FQNNGV. Filled out from reference TRBV11-2 and TRBJ2-5, the complete variable domain reads EAGVAQSPRYKIIEKRQSVAFWCNPISGHATLYWYQQILGQGPKLLIQFQNNGVVDDSQLPKDRFSAERLKGVDSTLKIQPAKLEDSAVYLCASSVNPGVETQYFGPGTRLLVL.

The V call is TRBV5-1, the J call TRBJ1-6, with 7 bases matching TRBD1. The germline V gene has CDR1 SGHRS and CDR2 YFSETQ. J was trimmed by 7 bases and V by 4 bases; bases with no gene match: 11. This CDR3 comprises 16 residues. CDR3 protein: CASSAGTARGNSPLHF. CDR3 nucleotides: TGCGCCAGCAGCGCAGGGACAGCCCGTGGGAATTCACCCCTCCACTTT.

The chain uses TRBV6-1 and TRBJ2-5, with 10 bases fitting TRBD2. The V and J ends lost 2 bases and 5 bases, in that order; junction bases with no gene match: 11. This CDR3 spans 17 amino acids. Germline V gives CDR1 MNHNS, CDR2 SASEGT. Here the CDR3 DNA reads TGTGCCAGCAGTGAAAACCCCCAGCGGGGGGGCCTGGAGACCCAGTACTTC. This gives the protein CASSENPQRGGLETQYF.

The V gene is TRBV6-5, the J gene TRBJ1-5; D unclear. V lost 0 bases, J lost 0 bases, and 6 bases lay in between. Germline CDR1 MNHEY, CDR2 SVGAGI. The CDR3 consists of 15 residues. The CDR3 nucleotides are TGTGCCAGCAGTTACTCGGCAGTTAGCAATCAGCCCCAGCATTTT. As protein: CASSYSAVSNQPQHF.

This chain links TRBV7-9 with TRBJ1-3; 12 bases align to TRBD1. The junction had 2 bases not matched to a gene; V was cut back by 4 bases and J by 4 bases. CDR3 length: 15 amino acids. Germline-derived CDR1 and CDR2 are SEHNR and FQNEAQ (reference sequence). The CDR3 region is CASSWDRGRGNTIYF. In nucleotides, the CDR3 is TGTGCCAGCAGCTGGGACAGGGGGCGCGGAAACACCATATATTTT.

The chain uses TRBV5-1 and TRBJ1-1, with 8 bases aligning to TRBD1. This CDR3 is built from 15 residues. Germline V gene sequence: CDR1 SGHRS, CDR2 YFSETQ. The J segment lost 5 bases and the V segment lost 0 bases, leaving 6 bases of the junction unmatched. The CDR3 protein is CASSLVAGGTTEAFF. The DNA for the CDR3 is TGCGCCAGCAGCTTGGTGGCAGGGGGCACAACTGAAGCTTTCTTT.

In nucleotides, the CDR3 is TGTGCCAGCTCACCTTCGACTAGCGGGGGGGCAGGCGAGCAGTACTTC. This codes for CASSPSTSGGAGEQYF. This chain uses TRBV18 with TRBJ2-7; TRBD2 matches at 14 bases. In germline, CDR1 is KGHSH, CDR2 LQKENI. The V gene end was trimmed by 3 bases and the J gene end by 6 bases; junction bases not matched to a gene: 7. This CDR3 spans 16 amino acids.